This TCR beta chain was observed in a study of cytomegalovirus exposure and HLA in healthy donors. Study-level results: Later analysis associated a missense DCLRE1C variant with TCR beta V- and J-gene trimming. Researchers reported in a later analysis that common viral pathogens appeared linked to several top clusters. It has been reported that TCR beta sequences accurately predicted the HLA-A and HLA-B alleles of most subjects.

Primers included in the PCR were 60 Vbeta and 13 Jbeta primers. Per the original data handling: The authors later counted roughly 87 million unique TCR beta chains, about 11 million of them shared. Produced via immunoSEQ multiplex PCR; TCRdb's table is partial and in-frame only. The DNA gave D and trimming, while V, J and clone size come from that table. The repertoire includes 55,000 to 65,000 clones, roughly 90% of them detected once, and about 1.6% sits in the top ten. For this clone: The antigen remains undetermined.

The CDR3 is 16 residues long. V shed 1 base, J shed 6 bases, and the junction held 6 bases outside the gene matches. CDR1 LNHDA and CDR2 SQIVND come from the germline V gene (reference sequence). The sample consisted of PBMCs. The clonotype comes from a man in his thirties or forties in good health and CMV-seropositive. The genes are TRBV19 and TRBJ2-1; 10 nucleotides agree with TRBD2. The CDR3 loop is CASSIGGAGGLNEQFF. The DNA for the CDR3 is TGTGCCAGTAGTATAGGAGGAGCGGGAGGGCTCAATGAGCAGTTCTTC.